This T cell receptor beta chain originates from a study of blood T cell repertoires in COVID-19. Study as a whole: The samples span acute and convalescent COVID-19 from the United States, Italy and Spain. PBMCs, B-cell-depleted T cells, or T cells were the source of the cDNA or gDNA that made up the material.

CDR1 is SGHAT, CDR2 FQNNGV, per germline. V lost 2 bases to trimming and J lost 4 bases; unmatched junction nucleotides: 18. The CDR3 extends over 19 amino acids. How the authors handled the data: How many nucleated cells were present was estimated from reference gene primer amplification. Measured with immunoSEQ multiplex PCR; TCRdb has only the in-frame clones, and not every one. The V and J calls and clone size come from that table; D and trimming were worked out from the DNA. The table includes about 100,000 clones, more than 75% detected once. The material sequenced was peripheral blood. The clonotype comes from a man aged 55-75 years with acute or convalescent COVID-19. The gene calls are TRBV11-2 and TRBJ1-1, with 8 nucleotides matching TRBD1. The CDR3 DNA sequence: TGTGCCAGCAGCTTATTAGGGACAGGAAGAGGGGACTGGTCCACTGAAGCTTTCTTT. Encoded protein: CASSLLGTGRGDWSTEAFF.